This T cell receptor beta chain is from a study of blood T cell repertoires in COVID-19. For the study at large: Samples taken during acute and convalescent COVID-19 were collected in the United States, Italy and Spain. PBMCs, B-cell-depleted T cells, or T cells were the source of the cDNA or gDNA that made up the material.

As processed by the authors: Reference gene primer amplification gave estimated nucleated cell counts. This table comes from immunoSEQ multiplex PCR, and its TCRdb copy is limited to in-frame clones, with some not included. Clonal size and the V and J genes are those of that table, whereas D and trimming came from the DNA. Of 150,000 or so clones listed, around 86% are singletons. Trimming at V came to 6 bases and at J to 7 bases, leaving 7 bases not matched to a gene. Germline V CDR1 and CDR2: MDHEN, SYDVKM. CDR3 size: 13 residues. Sequences were obtained from peripheral blood. This clonotype was obtained from a man between 60 and 75 years old with acute or convalescent COVID-19. V and J are TRBV28 and TRBJ2-5; 8 bases line up with TRBD2. In nucleotides, the CDR3 is TGTGCCAGCAGCCAAGGGACTAGTGGGACCCAGTACTTC. As protein: CASSQGTSGTQYF.